These 4 T cell receptor beta chains originate from one sample sequenced in a study of T-cell reconstitution after alpha-beta-depleted transplantation in children. Library preparation (for TCRbeta) was performed with unique molecular identifiers. TCRdb re-called the PCR reads with MiXCR, one entry per CDR3 protein. The sample shows roughly 120,000 distinct CDR3 sequences, roughly 24% of them seen only once. The specimen was PBMCs, mostly from graft donor cells, collected 180 days after TCRalphabeta/CD19-depleted stem cell transplant. The receptors stem from a male patient between 2 and 10 years old who had a stem cell transplant for chronic granulomatous disease, so the T cells may come from the graft donor.

This clonotype has a handful of counts. The CDR3: CAISEPGTGKTEAFF. The CDR3 DNA sequence: TGTGCCATCAGTGAACCCGGGACAGGGAAAACTGAAGCTTTCTTT. This chain joins TRBV10-3 and TRBJ1-1, with 9 bases matching TRBD1. J gave up 5 bases and V 3 bases, and 7 bases lay outside the gene matches. The CDR3 covers 15 residues. Germline CDR1 and CDR2: ENHRY and SYGVKD.

The V gene is TRBV27, the J gene TRBJ2-7, with D perhaps given as TRBD1 or TRBD2 (6 bases each). Germline V lookup: CDR1 MNHEY, CDR2 SMNVEV (reference sequence). Trimming took off 3 bases at V and 5 bases at J, with 14 bases between the two ends. There are 14 residues in the CDR3. The CDR3 region is CASSFWGAGNEQYF. The CDR3 region has the DNA TGTGCCAGCAGTTTTTGGGGGGCTGGGAACGAGCAGTACTTC.

V usage is TRBV29-1 and J usage is TRBJ2-1; 7 bases match TRBD2. J lost 3 bases, V lost 3 bases, and 2 bases had no gene match. The CDR3 has 13 amino acids. The germline V gene encodes CDR1 SQVTM and CDR2 ANQGSEA. The CDR3 loop is CSVEWGGYNEQFF. The CDR3 nucleotides are TGCAGCGTTGAGTGGGGGGGCTACAATGAGCAGTTCTTC.

This clonotype has only a few counts. This chain uses TRBV2 with TRBJ1-6; no firm D call. Germline CDR1 is SNHLY and CDR2 is FYNNEI. V was clipped by 6 bases and J by 14 bases, with 11 bases between them. There are 11 residues in the CDR3. The CDR3 coding sequence is TGTGCCAGCAGGACACAAGAGGCCCTCCACTTT. Its protein product is CASRTQEALHF.